This TCR beta chain is drawn from a study of blood T cell repertoires in COVID-19. Across the whole study: Samples taken during acute and convalescent COVID-19 were collected in the United States, Italy and Spain. From T cells, B-cell-depleted T cells, or PBMCs came the material, which was cDNA or gDNA.

This clone has only one observation. This CDR3 region has 12 residues. Trimming left V 3 bases short and J 4 bases short, with 7 bases between. Per germline, CDR1 SGHNT and CDR2 YYREEE (reference sequence). As originally analysed: Reference gene primer amplification gave nucleated cell count estimates. Repertoires were generated with immunoSEQ multiplex PCR, while TCRdb's copy carries only in-frame clones and drops some. That table supplies the V and J calls and clone size; D and trimming were determined from the DNA. The repertoire holds some 90,000 clones, with 86% as singletons. The receptor comes from a human donor in a cohort sampled during active COVID-19. V usage is TRBV5-4 and J usage is TRBJ1-1, with unresolved D. Sequenced sample: peripheral blood. CDR3 in DNA: TGTGCCAGCAGCTCCCCGGGCACTGAAGCTTTCTTT. It codes for CASSSPGTEAFF.